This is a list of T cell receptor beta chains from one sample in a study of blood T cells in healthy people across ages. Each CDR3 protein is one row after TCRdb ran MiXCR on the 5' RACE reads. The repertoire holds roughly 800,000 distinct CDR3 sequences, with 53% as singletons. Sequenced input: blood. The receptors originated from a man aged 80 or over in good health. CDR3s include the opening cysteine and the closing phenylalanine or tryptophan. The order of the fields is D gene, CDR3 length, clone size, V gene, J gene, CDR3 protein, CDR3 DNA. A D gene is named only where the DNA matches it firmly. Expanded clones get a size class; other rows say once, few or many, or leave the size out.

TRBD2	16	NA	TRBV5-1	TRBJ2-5	CASGLEASGSLETQYF	TGCGCCAGCGGCTTGGAGGCTAGCGGGAGTCTAGAGACCCAGTACTTC
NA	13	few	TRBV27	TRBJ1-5	CASSSGENQPQHF	TGTGCCAGCAGTTCAGGGGAGAATCAGCCCCAGCATTTT
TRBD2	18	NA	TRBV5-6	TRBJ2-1	CASSLVIGLAGVKDEQFF	TGTGCCAGCAGCTTGGTGATCGGACTAGCGGGAGTCAAGGATGAGCAGTTCTTC
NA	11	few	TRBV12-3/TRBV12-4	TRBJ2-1	CASGLRTEQFF	TGTGCCAGCGGGCTCCGGACAGAGCAGTTCTTC
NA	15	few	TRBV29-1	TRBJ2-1	CSVKGGPSSYNEQFF	TGCAGCGTTAAGGGGGGACCGAGCTCCTACAATGAGCAGTTCTTC
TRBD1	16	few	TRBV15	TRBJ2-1	CATSRTGTGTYNEQFF	TGTGCCACCAGCAGAACCGGGACAGGTACCTACAATGAGCAGTTCTTC
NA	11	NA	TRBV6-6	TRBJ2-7	CASRRQAEQYF	TGTGCCAGCAGGAGGCAGGCCGAGCAGTACTTC
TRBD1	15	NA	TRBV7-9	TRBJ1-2	CASSLGTGVVYGYTF	TGTGCCAGCAGCTTAGGTACAGGGGTCGTCTATGGCTACACCTTC
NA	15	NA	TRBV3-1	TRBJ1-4	CASSQVAPGTPRLFF	TGTGCCAGCAGCCAAGTGGCCCCTGGGACCCCGAGACTGTTTTTT
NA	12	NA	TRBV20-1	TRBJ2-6	CSATDGANVLTF	TGCAGTGCTACGGATGGGGCCAACGTCCTGACTTTC
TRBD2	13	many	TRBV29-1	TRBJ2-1	CSATSGNNNEQFF	TGCAGCGCCACTAGCGGGAATAACAATGAGCAGTTCTTC
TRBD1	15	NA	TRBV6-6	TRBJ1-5	CASSTAGQVNQPQHF	TGTGCCAGCAGCACCGCAGGACAGGTCAATCAGCCCCAGCATTTT
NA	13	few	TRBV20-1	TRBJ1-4	CSAVRDAPEKLFF	TGCAGTGCTGTCCGGGACGCACCTGAAAAACTGTTTTTT
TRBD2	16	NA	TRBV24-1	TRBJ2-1	CATSGPLAGVHNEQFF	TGTGCCACCAGTGGGCCGTTAGCGGGAGTACACAATGAGCAGTTCTTC
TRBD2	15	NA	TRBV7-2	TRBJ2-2	CASRWTSGATGELFF	TGTGCCAGCAGATGGACTAGCGGGGCCACCGGGGAGCTGTTTTTT
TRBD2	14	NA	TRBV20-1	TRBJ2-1	CSARLAGPYNEQFF	TGCAGTGCTAGACTAGCGGGGCCATACAATGAGCAGTTCTTC
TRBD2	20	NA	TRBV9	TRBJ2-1	CASSVALGSLAGGNYNEQFF	TGTGCCAGCAGCGTAGCGCTAGGGTCCCTAGCGGGAGGGAATTACAATGAGCAGTTCTTC
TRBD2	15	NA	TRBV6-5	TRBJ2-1	CASSSVGLAHNEQFF	TGTGCCAGCAGCTCCGTGGGACTAGCCCACAATGAGCAGTTCTTC
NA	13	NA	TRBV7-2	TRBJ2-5	CASSRGKGETQYF	TGTGCCAGCAGCCGCGGGAAGGGGGAGACCCAGTACTTC
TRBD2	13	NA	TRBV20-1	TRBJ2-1	CSARTSGKNEQFF	TGCAGTGCTAGGACTAGCGGGAAGAATGAGCAGTTCTTC
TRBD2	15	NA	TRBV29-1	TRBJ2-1	CSTKPGTTLYNEQFF	TGCAGTACGAAACCCGGGACTACCCTCTACAATGAGCAGTTCTTC
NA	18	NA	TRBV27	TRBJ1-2	CASTPSLGGTRPNYGYTF	TGTGCCAGCACCCCCTCTCTCGGAGGGACAAGGCCTAACTATGGCTACACCTTC
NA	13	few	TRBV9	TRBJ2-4	CASSVVLGGEQYF	TGTGCCAGCAGCGTAGTTTTAGGAGGGGAGCAGTACTTC
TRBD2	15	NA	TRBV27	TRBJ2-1	CASSRPGLAHYEQFF	TGTGCCAGCAGTCGCCCGGGACTAGCTCACTACGAGCAGTTCTTC
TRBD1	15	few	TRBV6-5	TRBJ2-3	CASSTGAVRTDTQYF	TGTGCCAGCAGTACAGGGGCCGTACGCACAGATACGCAGTATTTT
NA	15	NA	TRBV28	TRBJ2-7	CASDSPGTTSYEQYF	TGTGCCAGCGACAGCCCCGGGACGACCTCCTACGAGCAGTACTTC
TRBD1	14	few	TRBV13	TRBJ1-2	CASSDTGTGNGYTF	TGTGCCAGCAGCGACACCGGGACAGGGAATGGCTACACCTTC
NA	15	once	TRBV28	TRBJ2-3	CASSSTRVGHRYAYF	TGTGCCAGCAGTTCCACCCGGGTGGGGCACAGATACGCGTATTTT